Given below is one TCR beta chain in context. Its antigen is currently unknown. This sample stems from a study of CD8+ T cells in alopecia areata. Study background: Severity among treated patients was scored by the percentage of scalp area affected. Overall study findings and caveats: Numerous expanded lesional clones remained in scalp and blood during tofacitinib.

Germline loops: CDR1 SEHNR, CDR2 FQNEAQ (reference sequence). The V end was cut by 10 bases, the J end by 5 bases, with 8 bases between. CDR3 length equals 10 residues. Sequencing used cDNA as its template, made by extracting RNA and reverse transcribing it. TCRdb's copy holds only in-frame clones and misses some; the assay was immunoSEQ multiplex PCR. The sample carries roughly 180,000 clones, 50% to 60% recorded once. The treatment here: oral pan-JAK inhibitor, 5-10 mg twice daily. Peripheral blood, together with lesional scalp punch biopsies, was collected from alopecia areata patients. This sample comprised CD4+ T cells sorted from blood, obtained at week 4, from a patient treated with tofacitinib. The origin of this receptor is a human donor with alopecia areata. The V call is TRBV7-9, the J call TRBJ2-5, with D uncertain. The chain's CDR3 is CAIHEETQYF. The CDR3 DNA sequence: TGTGCCATCCACGAGGAGACCCAGTACTTC.